The 25 T cell receptor beta chains below were found in one sample sequenced in a study of blood T cell repertoires in COVID-19. Clones were read by immunoSEQ multiplex PCR, and TCRdb kept only the in-frame ones, dropping some. The sample shows some 260,000 clones, about nine tenths of them seen only once. The sample was PBMCs or T cells enriched from blood (not recorded which). The receptors shown here come from a woman in her twenties or thirties with acute COVID-19.

This clone was seen only a few times. The V gene is TRBV19, the J gene TRBJ2-1; D may be TRBD2 (6 bases). Per the germline V gene, CDR1 is LNHDA and CDR2 is SQIVND (reference sequence). This CDR3 region has 15 residues. Trimming shortened V by 5 bases and J by 0 bases, and 11 bases separated the two germline ends. The CDR3 DNA sequence: TGTGCCAGTAGTTTTCGCGGGGACTCCTACAATGAGCAGTTCTTC. It specifies CASSFRGDSYNEQFF. Looking up the rest from reference TRBV19 and TRBJ2-1 gives the full variable domain: DGGITQSPKYLFRKEGQNVTLSCEQNLNHDAMYWYRQDPGQGLRLIYYSQIVNDFQKGDIAEGYSVSREKKESFPLTVTSAQKNPTAFYLCASSFRGDSYNEQFFGPGTRLTVL.

The rearrangement links TRBV5-1 to TRBJ2-5, with TRBD1 as a possible D gene (6 bases). The CDR3 is 14 residues long. V was clipped by 3 bases and J by 1 base, with 10 bases between them. CDR1 and CDR2 (germline): SGHRS, YFSETQ. The CDR3 region has the DNA TGCGCCAGCAGCTCACAGGGACCCCAAGAGACCCAGTACTTC. Translated, it gives CASSSQGPQETQYF.

The chain has TRBV5-1 and TRBJ1-2; 7 bases are shared with TRBD1. Germline V gene data show CDR1 as SGHRS and CDR2 as YFSETQ. The V and J ends lost 6 bases and 6 bases, in that order; junction bases with no gene match: 5. This CDR3 comprises 12 residues. This chain's CDR3 is CASKGGGDGYTF. Written as DNA, the CDR3 is TGCGCCAGCAAAGGAGGGGGCGATGGCTACACCTTC.

The chain links TRBV28 to TRBJ2-7, with a weak D call TRBD1 (6 bases). Germline CDR1 and CDR2: MDHEN and SYDVKM. This CDR3 has 15 amino acids. V dropped 5 bases and J dropped 4 bases, with 18 bases sitting between them. The CDR3 bases are TGTGCCAGCAGTCTCGATTTGGGGGCTGGGTACGAGCAGTACTTC. This gives the protein CASSLDLGAGYEQYF.

V usage is TRBV30 and J usage is TRBJ2-7; tentatively, D is TRBD1 (5 bases). Trimming took off 4 bases at V and 2 bases at J, with 9 bases between the two ends. CDR3 length: 12 residues. The germline V gene encodes CDR1 GTSNPN and CDR2 SVGIG (reference sequence). The CDR3 bases are TGTGCCTGGACGAAGGGGCCCTACGAGCAGTACTTC. This sequence encodes CAWTKGPYEQYF.

The chain employs TRBV19 and TRBJ2-5; TRBD2 agrees at 7 bases. The J segment lost 5 bases and the V segment lost 5 bases, leaving 8 bases of the junction unmatched. This CDR3 comprises 14 residues. Germline CDR1 reads LNHDA; CDR2 reads SQIVND (reference sequence). The CDR3 DNA sequence: TGTGCCAGTAGTTCGGGAGGAGGGGAGGAGACCCAGTACTTC. Protein sequence: CASSSGGGEETQYF.

On this clone itself: The sample holds other DNA sequences that translate to the same CDR3. This sequence joins TRBV14 and TRBJ1-1, with a possible D match to TRBD1 (5 bases). The CDR3 is 15 amino acids. Germline CDR1 and CDR2: SGHDN and FVKESK. Trimming cost V 3 bases and J 4 bases, with 15 bases left between them. The DNA of the CDR3 is TGTGCCAGCAGCCAGGCTGCGGGGCGCGGCACTGAAGCTTTCTTT. Its protein product is CASSQAAGRGTEAFF. The variable domain in full, with the rest retrieved from reference TRBV14 and TRBJ1-1, is EAGVTQFPSHSVIEKGQTVTLRCDPISGHDNLYWYRRVMGKEIKFLLHFVKESKQDESGMPNNRFLAERTGGTYSTLKVQPAELEDSGVYFCASSQAAGRGTEAFFGQGTRLTVV.

V usage is TRBV27 and J usage is TRBJ2-3; weak D call: TRBD2 (6 bases). CDR1 is MNHEY, CDR2 SMNVEV, per germline (reference sequence). The CDR3 totals 18 residues. Trimming cost V 6 bases and J 0 bases, with 22 bases left between them. In nucleotides, the CDR3 is TGTGCCAGCAGCCGAAAAATGACAAACGGGGGAAGCACAGATACGCAGTATTTT. Protein: CASSRKMTNGGSTDTQYF.

The chain joins TRBV4-2 to TRBJ1-2, with 7 bases that match TRBD1. CDR3 size: 18 residues. The ends lost 0 bases at V and 0 bases at J; junction bases unmatched: 10. Per germline, CDR1 LGHNA and CDR2 YNFKEQ. The CDR3 DNA is TGTGCCAGCAGCCAAGACCTTGCGGGACAGAGTACTAACTATGGCTACACCTTC. It is translated as CASSQDLAGQSTNYGYTF.

V and J are TRBV12-3 or TRBV12-4 and TRBJ2-1, with TRBD2 matching 7 bases. The length of the CDR3 is 13 residues. The junction had 6 bases not matched to a gene; V was cut back by 1 base and J by 12 bases. The CDR3: CASSLGEGFGQFF. The CDR3 DNA reads TGTGCCAGCAGTTTAGGGGAGGGTTTCGGGCAGTTCTTC.

The gene calls are TRBV7-9 and TRBJ2-2; 8 positions match TRBD2. The length of the CDR3 is 16 residues. Looked up from germline, CDR1 is SEHNR and CDR2 is FQNEAQ (reference sequence). V trimming: 1 base; J trimming: 1 base; junction bases outside the gene matches: 2. CDR3: CASSLGGGLNTGELFF. In DNA, the CDR3 is TGTGCCAGCAGCTTAGGCGGGGGGTTGAACACCGGGGAGCTGTTTTTT.

This chain joins TRBV7-9 and TRBJ1-2, with 7 bases identical to TRBD1. V gave up 6 bases and J gave up 7 bases; unmatched junction bases: 14. Germline CDR1 reads SEHNR; CDR2 reads FQNEAQ (reference sequence). CDR3 length: 15 amino acids. In DNA, the CDR3 is TGTGCCAGCAGTAGGCTCACAGGGGCCCTGGGTGGCTACACCTTC. Translating it yields CASSRLTGALGGYTF.

This chain uses TRBV4-1 with TRBJ2-4; tentatively, D is TRBD1 (5 bases). This CDR3 region has 13 residues. Germline V gene sequence: CDR1 MGHRA, CDR2 YSYEKL. V was shortened by 0 bases and J by 15 bases, with 15 bases between the two germline ends. The CDR3 nucleotides are TGCGCCAGCAGCCAAGACACAGGTCCCAAAAGGTACTTC. It specifies CASSQDTGPKRYF.

This sequence joins TRBV7-3 and TRBJ2-3; tentative D call: TRBD2 (6 bases). V was pared by 5 bases and J by 4 bases, with 13 bases between. This CDR3 is built from 14 residues. CDR1 is SGHTA and CDR2 is FQGTGA in the germline V gene. The CDR3 nucleotides are TGTGCCAGCAGCCCGCGGTCGGGGGCAGATACGCAGTATTTT. The encoded protein is CASSPRSGADTQYF.

The chain links TRBV7-8 to TRBJ2-7; 8 nucleotides match TRBD2. The germline CDR1 and CDR2 sequences are SGHVS and FQNEAQ. The CDR3 has 15 residues. Unmatched junction bases numbered 7, after V lost 2 bases and J lost 4 bases. The CDR3 spells CASSLLPAGVYEQYF. DNA of the CDR3: TGTGCCAGCAGCTTACTACCAGCGGGAGTTTACGAGCAGTACTTC.

The chain combines TRBV18 with TRBJ2-3; 8 bases match TRBD1. CDR1 is KGHSH, CDR2 LQKENI, per germline. This CDR3 has 14 residues. The trim removed 3 bases at V and 5 bases at J, leaving 4 bases unmatched. CDR3: CASSPRGLGDTQYF. CDR3 nucleotides: TGTGCCAGCTCACCCAGGGGGCTTGGAGATACGCAGTATTTT.

Points on this clone: Different DNA sequences within this sample yield the same CDR3. The J gene is TRBJ1-4, the V gene TRBV6-1; D is uncertain. The V gene lost 2 bases and the J gene lost 6 bases, with 7 bases spanning the gap. This CDR3 is 13 amino acids long. In germline, CDR1 is MNHNS, CDR2 SASEGT. CDR3 in DNA: TGTGCCAGCAGTGAAAGGAGGGATGAAAAACTGTTTTTT. The encoded protein is CASSERRDEKLFF.

The chain recombines TRBV5-6 with TRBJ2-1; the D gene is possibly TRBD2 (6 bases). The CDR3 spans 16 residues. In germline, CDR1 is SGHDT, CDR2 YYEEEE. Trimming removed 4 bases from V and 8 bases from J, with 22 bases in between. CDR3 protein: CASSPLGGLPFDEQFF. The CDR3 DNA reads as TGTGCCAGCAGCCCCTTGGGGGGTCTCCCCTTCGATGAGCAGTTCTTC.

The genes are TRBV18 and TRBJ1-5, with a tentative D call TRBD1 (6 bases). The ends were cut back, 8 bases at V and 3 bases at J, with 11 bases in the middle. Germline CDR1 is KGHSH and CDR2 is LQKENI. This CDR3 is built from 13 residues. The CDR3 is CASARDTNQPQHF. The CDR3 DNA sequence: TGTGCCAGCGCTAGGGACACCAATCAGCCCCAGCATTTT.

This clone was counted a single time. The chain has TRBV28 and TRBJ1-1, with 11 bases that match TRBD1. The CDR3 is 15 amino acids. The germline gives CDR1 MDHEN, CDR2 SYDVKM. The trim removed 5 bases at V and 3 bases at J, leaving 5 bases unmatched. The CDR3, as DNA: TGTGCCAGCAGTAAGCTGGGACAGGGGGACACTGAAGCTTTCTTT. As protein: CASSKLGQGDTEAFF.

This sequence joins TRBV4-1 and TRBJ1-3; tentative D call: TRBD1 (6 bases). The CDR3 consists of 15 residues. CDR1 and CDR2 (germline): MGHRA, YSYEKL. Trimming cost V 5 bases and J 0 bases, with 11 bases left between them. The CDR3 reads CASSSGQSSGNTIYF. CDR3 in DNA: TGCGCCAGCAGCTCAGGACAGTCCTCTGGAAACACCATATATTTT.

The rearrangement joins TRBV2 to TRBJ1-1; D not certain. The CDR3 has 13 residues. Trimming took off 8 bases at V and 3 bases at J, with 13 bases between the two ends. Germline V lookup: CDR1 SNHLY, CDR2 FYNNEI. The CDR3 protein is CASLHPADTEAFF. The DNA for the CDR3 is TGTGCCAGCCTCCATCCGGCGGACACTGAAGCTTTCTTT.

This chain links TRBV18 with TRBJ1-2, with a weak D call TRBD1 (6 bases). Germline values: CDR1 KGHSH, CDR2 LQKENI. V was clipped by 6 bases and J by 8 bases, with 16 bases between them. This CDR3 contains 13 residues. This chain's CDR3 is CASSRGQSRGYTF. CDR3 DNA sequence: TGTGCCAGCTCTCGCGGACAGTCCCGGGGCTACACCTTC.

The chain is built from TRBV10-2 and TRBJ2-7, with TRBD1 matching 8 bases. The CDR3 sequence is 15 residues long. Germline CDR1 is WSHSY and CDR2 is SAAADI. With 7 bases clipped from V and 3 bases from J, the junction kept 11 bases outside the gene matches. The CDR3 DNA reads TGCGCCAGCACCGCCCCCCCTACAGGGGGCTACGAGCAGTACTTC. Protein: CASTAPPTGGYEQYF.

The count of this clone is one. V usage is TRBV14 and J usage is TRBJ1-6, with D perhaps matching TRBD1 (6 bases). Germline assignment: CDR1 SGHDN and CDR2 FVKESK. This CDR3 is 15 amino acids long. V dropped 1 base and J dropped 2 bases, with 6 bases sitting between them. The CDR3 bases are TGTGCCAGCAGCCAAGGACAGGCCTATAATTCACCCCTCCACTTT. Translation: CASSQGQAYNSPLHF.